This passage covers 19 T cell receptor beta chains from one sample sequenced in a study of OX40 agonist ivuxolimab in advanced cancers. Clones were sequenced by immunoSEQ multiplex PCR, and TCRdb holds only the in-frame ones, with some missing. The profile shows about 80,000 clones, around 83% of them singletons. Specimen: CD4+ or CD8+ T cells sorted from blood, collected in a trial of the OX40 agonist ivuxolimab. These receptors came from an adult with an advanced solid tumor such as melanoma, head and neck, liver or kidney cancer.

The chain uses TRBV7-2 and TRBJ1-1, with a possible D match to TRBD1 (5 bases). The germline CDR1 and CDR2 sequences are SGHTA and FQGNSA. The CDR3 runs 14 residues. V dropped 4 bases and J dropped 3 bases, with 12 bases sitting between them. The CDR3 DNA is TGTGCCAGCAGCTATCAAGAGGGGTACACTGAAGCTTTCTTT. As protein: CASSYQEGYTEAFF.

The chain uses TRBV11-2 and TRBJ2-7, with D perhaps being TRBD1 or TRBD2 (5 bases each). Germline loops: CDR1 SGHAT, CDR2 FQNNGV. The V gene lost 5 bases and the J gene lost 6 bases, with 20 bases spanning the gap. The CDR3 totals 15 residues. For the CDR3, the DNA is TGTGCCAGCAGCGACCGGGACCCTACCGGGGCCGAGCAGTACTTC. This sequence encodes CASSDRDPTGAEQYF.

The gene calls are TRBV7-2 and TRBJ2-2; D perhaps matches TRBD2 (6 bases). The CDR3 sequence is 13 residues long. Germline V gene sequence: CDR1 SGHTA, CDR2 FQGNSA. V lost 11 bases and J lost 5, with 15 bases in between. CDR3 DNA: TGTGCCGGATCGGGACTTACTACCGGGGAGCTGTTTTTT. It encodes CAGSGLTTGELFF.

V is TRBV28 and J is TRBJ1-1; tentatively, D is TRBD1 (5 bases). The CDR3 covers 15 residues. Germline loops: CDR1 MDHEN, CDR2 SYDVKM. Trimming left V 6 bases short and J 11 bases short, with 25 bases between. The CDR3 DNA reads as TGTGCCAGCAGCAAAACGGGACTCCCTAGCCGGGGGGCTTTCTTT. This translates into CASSKTGLPSRGAFF.

The chain is built from TRBV18 and TRBJ1-2, with unresolved D. Germline V gene lookup returns CDR1 KGHSH and CDR2 LQKENI. V gave up 3 bases and J gave up 4 bases, with 12 bases separating them. The CDR3 sequence is 14 residues long. CDR3: CASSPSGMVYGYTF. CDR3 coding DNA: TGTGCCAGCTCACCCTCGGGGATGGTCTATGGCTACACCTTC.

The gene calls are TRBV11-2 and TRBJ2-7; D possibly corresponds to TRBD2 (6 bases). Germline CDR1 is SGHAT and CDR2 is FQNNGV. Trimming shortened V by 1 base and J by 11 bases, and 15 bases separated the two germline ends. This CDR3 contains 13 residues. CDR3 loop: CASSLGRALRKYF. The CDR3, as DNA: TGTGCCAGCAGCTTAGGGAGGGCCCTGAGGAAGTACTTC.

The rearrangement joins TRBV19 to TRBJ2-3; the D gene is possibly TRBD2 (5 bases). The CDR3 covers 15 residues. The V gene's germline CDR1 is LNHDA and CDR2 SQIVND (reference sequence). V was pared by 1 base and J by 8 bases, with 16 bases between. The CDR3 DNA sequence: TGTGCCAGTAGTATAGGACCCTCTGTAGGAGGTACGCAGTATTTT. Amino acids: CASSIGPSVGGTQYF.

This chain connects TRBV7-2 to TRBJ2-7; TRBD1 is a possible D gene (5 bases). This CDR3 is built from 14 residues. Deletions cut 3 bases from V and 4 bases from J, with 13 bases between. Germline-derived CDR1 and CDR2 are SGHTA and FQGNSA. The CDR3: CASSLTPQVYEQYF. The CDR3 bases are TGTGCCAGCAGCTTGACCCCACAGGTTTACGAGCAGTACTTC.

The rearrangement uses TRBV2 and TRBJ2-7; D is tentatively TRBD1 or TRBD2 (5 bases each). CDR3 length equals 14 residues. V was trimmed by 6 bases and J by 4 bases, leaving 16 bases between them. Germline loops: CDR1 SNHLY, CDR2 FYNNEI. Here the CDR3 reads CASRVRDGIYEQYF. The CDR3 DNA follows: TGTGCCAGCAGGGTCCGGGACGGGATTTACGAGCAGTACTTC. Full variable domain (rest looked up from reference TRBV2 and TRBJ2-7): EPEVTQTPSHQVTQMGQEVILRCVPISNHLYFYWYRQILGQKVEFLVSFYNNEISEKSEIFDDQFSVERPDGSNFTLKIRSTKLEDSAMYFCASRVRDGIYEQYFGPGTRLTVT.

This clone came up a few times. V and J are TRBV7-9 and TRBJ2-4; D perhaps matches TRBD1 (6 bases). V lost 8 bases to trimming and J lost 1 base, with 9 bases between them. CDR1 and CDR2 from the germline V gene are SEHNR and FQNEAQ (reference sequence). The CDR3 covers 13 residues. Written as DNA, the CDR3 is TGTGCCAGCGTCACAGGGGCCAAAAACATTCAGTACTTC. Translated, it gives CASVTGAKNIQYF.

The chain has TRBV6-1 and TRBJ2-7, with D possibly called TRBD1 or TRBD2 (5 bases each). Per the germline V gene, CDR1 is MNHNS and CDR2 is SASEGT. The germline V and J ends were trimmed by 6 bases and 2 bases, with 5 bases remaining between them. The CDR3 sequence is 11 residues long. CDR3 in amino acids: CASRGAYEQYF. CDR3 sequence (DNA): TGTGCCAGCAGGGGGGCCTACGAGCAGTACTTC.

The rearrangement links TRBV6-4 to TRBJ2-1; D is unresolved. The length of the CDR3 is 16 residues. The germline V gene has CDR1 MRHNA and CDR2 SNTAGT. V lost 2 bases and J lost 4, with 15 bases in between. CDR3 DNA sequence: TGTGCCAGCAGTGACCAACCAGACCTTAGATACAATGAGCAGTTCTTC. It yields the protein CASSDQPDLRYNEQFF.

V and J are TRBV30 and TRBJ2-3, with D perhaps TRBD1 or TRBD2 (6 bases each). With 5 bases removed from V and 5 bases from J, the gap between germline ends came to 11 bases. Germline V gene data show CDR1 as GTSNPN and CDR2 as SVGIG (reference sequence). The CDR3 contains 12 residues. CDR3 sequence (DNA): TGTGCCTGGGGGGGGCTGGGAGATACGCAGTATTTT. Its translation: CAWGGLGDTQYF. Complete variable domain (other parts from reference TRBV30 and TRBJ2-3): SQTIHQWPATLVQPVGSPLSLECTVEGTSNPNLYWYRQAAGRGLQLLFYSVGIGQISSEVPQNLSASRPQDRQFILSSKKLLLSDSGFYLCAWGGLGDTQYFGPGTRLTVL.

This clone was observed a handful of times. The rearrangement links TRBV11-2 to TRBJ2-5; D unclear. V dropped 4 bases and J dropped 5 bases, with 8 bases sitting between them. The germline V gene has CDR1 SGHAT and CDR2 FQNNGV. This CDR3 has 12 residues. CDR3 in DNA: TGTGCCAGCAGCTCAGAGGCGGAGACCCAGTACTTC. It codes for CASSSEAETQYF.

V is TRBV19 and J is TRBJ1-1, with unresolved D. Trimming took 7 bases from V and 4 from J, leaving 10 bases between them. CDR1 LNHDA and CDR2 SQIVND come from the germline V gene (reference sequence). The CDR3 has 12 amino acids. The CDR3 reads CASKFLGTEAFF. In nucleotides, the CDR3 is TGTGCCAGTAAGTTCTTAGGCACTGAAGCTTTCTTT.

The chain recombines TRBV19 with TRBJ1-5; tentatively, D is TRBD1 (6 bases). CDR1 LNHDA and CDR2 SQIVND come from the germline V gene (reference sequence). Trimming cost V 3 bases and J 1 base, with 13 bases left between them. The CDR3 consists of 16 residues. CDR3 nucleotide sequence: TGTGCCAGTAGTATTATGGGGGGCGTGAGCAATCAGCCCCAGCATTTT. The encoded protein is CASSIMGGVSNQPQHF.

The rearrangement links TRBV4-3 to TRBJ2-1, with 7 bases matching TRBD2. CDR1 LGHNA and CDR2 YSLEER come from the germline V gene. J was trimmed by 0 bases and V by 1 base; bases with no gene match: 3. The CDR3 spans 16 residues. The CDR3 loop reads CASSQGRGDSYNEQFF. CDR3 sequence (DNA): TGCGCCAGCAGCCAAGGTCGGGGGGACTCCTACAATGAGCAGTTCTTC.

This chain connects TRBV28 to TRBJ2-7; no firm D call. V lost 6 bases, J lost 2 bases, and 8 bases lay in between. Germline V gene lookup returns CDR1 MDHEN and CDR2 SYDVKM. The CDR3 is 12 amino acids. CDR3 protein: CASRKTPYEQYF. CDR3 nucleotides: TGTGCCAGCAGAAAAACCCCCTACGAGCAGTACTTC.

The CDR3 loop reads CASSLWGKEYF. Written as DNA, the CDR3 is TGTGCCAGCAGTTTATGGGGGAAGGAGTACTTC. This chain connects TRBV28 to TRBJ2-4; D not certain. Germline V gene data show CDR1 as MDHEN and CDR2 as SYDVKM. The CDR3 is 11 amino acids. Between the trimmed V and J ends, which lost 0 bases and 14 bases, there was a span of 8 bases.